In this sample, the clone carrying this T cell receptor (beta chain) turned up a few times. The data belong to a study of Tregs in tolerant kidney transplant recipients. The method was immunoSEQ multiplex PCR; TCRdb's version includes in-frame clones alone and lacks a portion of them. The profile shows about 110,000 clones, nearly 90% of them singletons. The CDR3 is 17 amino acids. The chain links TRBV12-2 to TRBJ1-3; the table's D call, TRBD1, has no DNA check behind it. TRBV12-2 is noted as a pseudogene. Here the sequenced sample was CD4+ T cells from blood, taken before the transplant. This clonotype was sampled from a human donor who received a combined kidney and bone marrow transplant. Here the CDR3 reads CASRLTRANFSGNTIYF. The CDR3 region has the DNA TGTGCAAGTCGCCTCACCAGGGCCAATTTCTCTGGAAACACCATATATTTT.